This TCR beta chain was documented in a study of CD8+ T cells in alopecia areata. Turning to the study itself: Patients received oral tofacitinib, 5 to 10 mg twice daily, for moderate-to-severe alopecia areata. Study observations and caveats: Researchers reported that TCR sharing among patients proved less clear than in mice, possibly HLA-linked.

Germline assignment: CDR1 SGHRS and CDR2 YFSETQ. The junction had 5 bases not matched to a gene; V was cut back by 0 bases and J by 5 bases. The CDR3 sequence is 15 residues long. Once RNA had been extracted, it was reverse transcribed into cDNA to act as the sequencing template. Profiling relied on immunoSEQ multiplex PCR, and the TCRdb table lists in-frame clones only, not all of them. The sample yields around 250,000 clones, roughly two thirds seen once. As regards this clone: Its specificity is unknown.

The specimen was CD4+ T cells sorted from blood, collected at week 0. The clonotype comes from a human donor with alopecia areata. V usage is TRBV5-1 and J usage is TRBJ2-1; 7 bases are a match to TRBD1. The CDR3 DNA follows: TGCGCCAGCAGCTTGGATACAGGGGTCCACAATGAGCAGTTCTTC. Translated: CASSLDTGVHNEQFF.